This T cell receptor beta chain is drawn from a study of CD8 T cells in Susac syndrome. Susac syndrome patients met recently defined diagnostic criteria for definite or probable disease. When the RNA was reverse transcribed, random hexamers were used with an input of roughly 0.45 to 1 ug. immunoSEQ multiplex PCR amplified TCR beta CDR3 across 54 Vbeta, 13 Jbeta. MiXCR, applied by TCRdb to the immunoSEQ multiplex PCR reads, yields one record per CDR3 protein. In the table there are roughly 200,000 distinct CDR3 sequences, about 93% of which are singletons. The germline V gene encodes CDR1 LNHDA and CDR2 SQIVND (reference sequence). This CDR3 is built from 14 residues. V was pared by 4 bases and J by 2 bases, with 9 bases between.

Source material: CD4+ T cells from PBMCs. The gene calls are TRBV19 and TRBJ1-5, with TRBD1 as a possible D gene (6 bases). This clonotype was sampled from a human donor with Susac syndrome. CDR3 nucleotides: TGTGCCAGTAGTACTGACAGGCGCAATCAGCCCCAGCATTTT. Protein sequence: CASSTDRRNQPQHF.